Listed below are T cell receptor beta chains from one sample, sequenced in a study of blood T cell repertoires in COVID-19. Measured with immunoSEQ multiplex PCR; TCRdb has only the in-frame clones, and not every one. The table has about 260,000 clones, more than 80% seen once. Sequenced material: PBMCs or T cells enriched from blood (not recorded which). These receptors all stem from a man over 45 who had been exposed to COVID-19. Each CDR3 is given with its conserved first and last residue. Each record gives: V gene, D gene, J gene, CDR3 DNA, CDR3 protein. D genes are given only for firm matches.

>TRBV11-2|TRBD2|TRBJ2-1
TGTGCCAGCAGCCGGGGATGGCAGGGAGGGAACAATGAGCAGTTCTTC
CASSRGWQGGNNEQFF
>TRBV18|TRBD1|TRBJ1-1
TGTGCCAGCTCACCAGCGGACAGGGGGCTCCTTGTGAGAGCTTTCTTT
CASSPADRGLLVRAFF
>TRBV6-5|NA|TRBJ2-3
TGTGCCAGCAGCTATGGAGCGGTTAGCACAGATACGCAGTATTTT
CASSYGAVSTDTQYF
>TRBV5-1|NA|TRBJ2-2
TGCGCCAGCAGCAATCAGGGAAACACCGGGGAGCTGTTTTTT
CASSNQGNTGELFF
>TRBV15|TRBD2|TRBJ2-1
TGTGCCACCAGCAGGAGGACTAGCGGTTACAATGAGCAGTTCTTC
CATSRRTSGYNEQFF
>TRBV19|TRBD2|TRBJ2-1
TGTGCCAGTAGCAACCCCCGGGGGGTGGATGAGCAGTTCTTC
CASSNPRGVDEQFF
>TRBV9|NA|TRBJ1-1
TGTGCCAGCACCCGAGGAGGGGCCAACACTGAAGCTTTCTTT
CASTRGGANTEAFF
>TRBV7-3|TRBD1|TRBJ2-2
TGTGCCAGCAGCCTTCGACAGGGGGCTTATTCGCCCGGGGAGCTGTTTTTT
CASSLRQGAYSPGELFF
>TRBV18|TRBD1|TRBJ1-1
TGTGCCAGCTCACCGGGACAGATGAACACTGAAGCTTTCTTT
CASSPGQMNTEAFF
>TRBV7-3|NA|TRBJ2-5
TGTGCCAGCAGCTTTCTTCCTAGCGCGGAAGAGACCCAGTACTTC
CASSFLPSAEETQYF
>TRBV4-1|TRBD1|TRBJ1-2
TGCGCCAGCAGCCAAGTGGACAGGGGCTATGGCTACACCTTC
CASSQVDRGYGYTF
>TRBV4-1|NA|TRBJ2-7
TGCGCCAGCAGCCCAAAACTCGACGGAGACCGGGATTCCTACGAGCAGTACTTC
CASSPKLDGDRDSYEQYF
>TRBV5-1|NA|TRBJ2-5
TGCGCCAGCAGCTTGAATTTGGGGAGGGAGACCCAGTACTTC
CASSLNLGRETQYF
>TRBV24-1|TRBD1|TRBJ2-2
TGTGCCACCAGTGAACCCTCAGGGGGCTCCCCCGGGGAGCTGTTTTTT
CATSEPSGGSPGELFF
>TRBV7-8|NA|TRBJ2-2
TGTGCCAGCAGCTTTAGCGGGAACACCGGGGAGCTGTTTTTT
CASSFSGNTGELFF
>TRBV5-1|TRBD1|TRBJ1-1
TGCGCCAGCAGACAGGGGGCCGACACTGAAGCTTTCTTT
CASRQGADTEAFF
>TRBV7-9|NA|TRBJ1-4
TGTGCCAGCAGCACCCCGGGAGGGTTCGCAACTAATGAAAAACTGTTTTTT
CASSTPGGFATNEKLFF
>TRBV2|TRBD1|TRBJ2-7
TGTGCCAGCAGATCGACAGGGGGCCGGAACGAGCAGTACTTC
CASRSTGGRNEQYF
>TRBV5-1|TRBD1|TRBJ2-1
TGCGCCAGCCACAAAGCGCCGGGACAGGGTTCTACTGAGCAGTTCTTC
CASHKAPGQGSTEQFF